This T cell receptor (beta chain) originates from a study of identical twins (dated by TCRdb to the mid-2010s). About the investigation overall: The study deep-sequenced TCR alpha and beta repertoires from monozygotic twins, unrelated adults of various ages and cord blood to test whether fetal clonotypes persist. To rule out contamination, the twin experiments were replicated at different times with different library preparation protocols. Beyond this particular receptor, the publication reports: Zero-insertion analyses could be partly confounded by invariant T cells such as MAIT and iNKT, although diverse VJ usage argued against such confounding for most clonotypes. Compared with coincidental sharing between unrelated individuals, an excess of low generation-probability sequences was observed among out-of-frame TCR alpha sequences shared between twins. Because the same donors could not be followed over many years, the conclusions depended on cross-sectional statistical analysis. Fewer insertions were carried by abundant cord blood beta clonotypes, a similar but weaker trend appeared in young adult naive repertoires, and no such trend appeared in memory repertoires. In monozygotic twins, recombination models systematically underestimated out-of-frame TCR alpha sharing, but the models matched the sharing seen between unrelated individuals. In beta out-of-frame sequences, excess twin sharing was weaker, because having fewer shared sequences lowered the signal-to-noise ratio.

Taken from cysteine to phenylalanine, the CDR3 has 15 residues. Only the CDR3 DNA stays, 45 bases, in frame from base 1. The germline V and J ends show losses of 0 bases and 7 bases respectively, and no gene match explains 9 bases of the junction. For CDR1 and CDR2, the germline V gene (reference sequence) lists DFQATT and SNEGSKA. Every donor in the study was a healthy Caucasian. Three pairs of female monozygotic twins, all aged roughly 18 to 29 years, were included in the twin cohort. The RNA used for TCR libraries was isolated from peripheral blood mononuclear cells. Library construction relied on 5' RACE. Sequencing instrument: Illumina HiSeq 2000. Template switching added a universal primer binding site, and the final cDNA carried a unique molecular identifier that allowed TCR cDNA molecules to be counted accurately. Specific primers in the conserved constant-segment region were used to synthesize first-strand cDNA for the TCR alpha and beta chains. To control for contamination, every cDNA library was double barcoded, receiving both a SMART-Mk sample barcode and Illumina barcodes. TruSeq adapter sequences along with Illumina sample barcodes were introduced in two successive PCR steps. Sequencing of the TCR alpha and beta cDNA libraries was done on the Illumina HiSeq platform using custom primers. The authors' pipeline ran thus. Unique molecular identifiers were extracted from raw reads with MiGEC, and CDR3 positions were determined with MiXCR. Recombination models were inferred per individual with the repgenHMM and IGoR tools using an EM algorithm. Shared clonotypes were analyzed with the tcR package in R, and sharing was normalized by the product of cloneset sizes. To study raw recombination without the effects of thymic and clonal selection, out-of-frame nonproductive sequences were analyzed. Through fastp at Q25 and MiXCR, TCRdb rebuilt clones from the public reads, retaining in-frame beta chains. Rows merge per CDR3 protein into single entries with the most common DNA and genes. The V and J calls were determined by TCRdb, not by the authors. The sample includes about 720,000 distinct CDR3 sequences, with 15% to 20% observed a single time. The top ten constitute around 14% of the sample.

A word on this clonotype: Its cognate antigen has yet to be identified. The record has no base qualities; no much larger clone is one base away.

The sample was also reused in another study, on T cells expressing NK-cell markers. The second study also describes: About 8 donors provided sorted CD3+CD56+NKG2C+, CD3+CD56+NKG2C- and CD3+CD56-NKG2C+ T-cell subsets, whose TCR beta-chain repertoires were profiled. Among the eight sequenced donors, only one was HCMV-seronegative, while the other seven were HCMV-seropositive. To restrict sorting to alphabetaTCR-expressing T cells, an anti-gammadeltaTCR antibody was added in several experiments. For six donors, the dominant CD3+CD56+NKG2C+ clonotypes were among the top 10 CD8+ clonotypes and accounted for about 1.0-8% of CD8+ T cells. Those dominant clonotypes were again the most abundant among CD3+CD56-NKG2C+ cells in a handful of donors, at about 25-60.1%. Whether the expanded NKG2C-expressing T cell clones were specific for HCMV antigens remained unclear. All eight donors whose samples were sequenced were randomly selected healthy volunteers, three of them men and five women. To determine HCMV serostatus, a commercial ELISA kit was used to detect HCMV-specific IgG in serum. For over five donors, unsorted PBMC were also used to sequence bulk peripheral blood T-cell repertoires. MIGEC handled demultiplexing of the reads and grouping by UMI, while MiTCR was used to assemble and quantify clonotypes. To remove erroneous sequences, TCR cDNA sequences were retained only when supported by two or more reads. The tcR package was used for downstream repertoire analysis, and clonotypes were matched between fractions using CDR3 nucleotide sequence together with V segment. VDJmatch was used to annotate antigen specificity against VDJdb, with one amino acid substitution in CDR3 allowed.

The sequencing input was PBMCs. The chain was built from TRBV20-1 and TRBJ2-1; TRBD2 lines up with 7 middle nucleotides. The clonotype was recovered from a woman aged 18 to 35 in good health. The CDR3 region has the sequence CSARDRGGGWNEQFF. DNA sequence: TGCAGTGCTAGAGATCGTGGGGGGGGGTGGAATGAGCAGTTCTTC.